The 10 T cell receptor beta chains below all came from one sample that was sequenced in a study of CD8+ T cells in alopecia areata. Treatment of the sample: oral pan-JAK inhibitor, 5-10 mg twice daily. Once RNA had been extracted, it was reverse transcribed into cDNA to act as the sequencing template. Produced via immunoSEQ multiplex PCR; TCRdb's table is partial and in-frame only. The sample comprises roughly 190,000 clones, 50% to 70% of which are singletons, and approximately 1.2% rests with the top ten. The source was CD4+ T cells sorted from blood, collected between weeks 47 and 50, from a patient treated with tofacitinib. The receptors were sampled from a human donor with alopecia areata.

The chain employs TRBV18 and TRBJ2-6, with D possibly TRBD1 on 6 matching bases. V dropped 1 base and J dropped 0 bases, with 13 bases sitting between them. Germline CDR1 is KGHSH and CDR2 is LQKENI. The CDR3 totals 18 residues. The DNA of the CDR3 is TGTGCCAGCTCACCACAACAGGGTAAAATCTCTGGGGCCAACGTCCTGACTTTC. Its protein product is CASSPQQGKISGANVLTF.

The rearrangement uses TRBV29-1 and TRBJ1-4, with TRBD1 matching over 7 bases. The J segment lost 3 bases and the V segment lost 7 bases, leaving 8 bases of the junction unmatched. The CDR3 runs to 14 residues. Per germline, CDR1 SQVTM and CDR2 ANQGSEA. The CDR3 spells CSATSGQSNEKLFF. CDR3 nucleotide sequence: TGCAGCGCTACCTCGGGACAGTCTAATGAAAAACTGTTTTTT.

This clone was picked up a small number of times. CDR3 in DNA: TGTGCCAGTAGTACCTTAGCGGGGGGCACAGATACGCAGTATTTT. Translation gives CASSTLAGGTDTQYF. The V gene is TRBV19, the J gene TRBJ2-3; 9 bases are a match to TRBD2. Germline assignment: CDR1 LNHDA and CDR2 SQIVND (reference sequence). V trimming: 4 bases; J trimming: 1 base; junction bases outside the gene matches: 3. This CDR3 has 15 amino acids.

The chain links TRBV9 to TRBJ1-2, with a tentative D call TRBD1 (6 bases). Trimming pared 6 bases from V and 4 bases from J, leaving 22 bases between. The CDR3 totals 16 residues. Germline CDR1 reads SGDLS; CDR2 reads YYNGEE. The CDR3 bases are TGTGCCAGCAACATGGGGGGGCAAGAAACTACCTATGGCTACACCTTC. Protein sequence: CASNMGGQETTYGYTF.

This clone was seen only a few times. The J gene is TRBJ2-7, the V gene TRBV11-2; D is tentatively TRBD1 or TRBD2 (6 bases each). The germline V gene encodes CDR1 SGHAT and CDR2 FQNNGV. The CDR3 extends over 15 amino acids. Between the trimmed V and J ends, which lost 1 base and 0 bases, there was a span of 10 bases. The CDR3 region has the DNA TGTGCCAGCAGCTTAGTAGGGGGGTCCTCCTACGAGCAGTACTTC. Its translation is CASSLVGGSSYEQYF.

This sequence joins TRBV6-4 and TRBJ2-1; TRBD1 matches at 10 bases. J gave up 7 bases and V 6 bases, and 6 bases lay outside the gene matches. This CDR3 region has 14 residues. Germline V CDR1 and CDR2: MRHNA, SNTAGT. This CDR3 reads CASSPGQGPNEQFF. CDR3 bases: TGTGCCAGCAGCCCGGGACAGGGGCCAAATGAGCAGTTCTTC.

The chain uses TRBV4-3 and TRBJ1-4; the D gene is possibly TRBD1 (6 bases). In germline, CDR1 is LGHNA, CDR2 YSLEER. V dropped 2 bases and J dropped 5 bases, with 9 bases sitting between them. The CDR3 contains 14 residues. In nucleotides, the CDR3 is TGCGCCAGCAGCCAACAGGGGCAGAATGAAAAACTGTTTTTT. It specifies CASSQQGQNEKLFF.

This clone was seen a few times. V gene TRBV9 combines with J gene TRBJ1-5; 9 nucleotides align to TRBD1. The CDR3 sequence is 15 residues long. CDR1 SGDLS and CDR2 YYNGEE come from the germline V gene. V shed 3 bases and J 6 bases; nucleotides not matched to a gene: 7. CDR3 region: CASSATGGDGQPQHF. CDR3 coding DNA: TGTGCCAGCAGCGCCACAGGGGGCGATGGTCAGCCCCAGCATTTT.

The chain uses TRBV29-1 and TRBJ2-4; 13 positions agree with TRBD2. Germline V gives CDR1 SQVTM, CDR2 ANQGSEA. Germline trimming cut 4 bases from V and 6 bases from J; bases unmatched to any gene: 0. CDR3 length equals 13 residues. CDR3 residues: CSVGTSGGNIQYF. The CDR3 DNA reads TGCAGCGTTGGGACTAGCGGGGGAAACATTCAGTACTTC.

V and J are TRBV6-1 and TRBJ2-5; 11 bases map to TRBD2. With V trimmed by 6 bases and J by 4 bases, 4 bases remained unmatched. CDR3 size: 14 residues. The germline V gene encodes CDR1 MNHNS and CDR2 SASEGT. The DNA for the CDR3 is TGTGCCAGCAGGGCCGGGACTAGCGGAGAGACCCAGTACTTC. It codes for CASRAGTSGETQYF.